This T cell receptor beta chain was sequenced for a study of T cell clonotyping in hematopoietic cell transplantation. Findings and caveats of the study: No sorting was done, leaving CD4 and CD8 contributions mixed. Broader posttransplant TCR repertoire diversity was predicted by graft donor and pretransplant recipient Inverse Simpson Index values. Few recipient clonotypes overlapped donors; over 95% were de novo at given depth. Recipient TCR diversity dropped after transplant; expanded clonotypes rose from day 30 to 180.

Some clones are missing from TCRdb's copy, which holds only in-frame ones; the method was immunoSEQ multiplex PCR. The sample has several thousand clones, approximately 80% seen once. For this clone: Its antigen is currently unknown.

The CDR3 extends over 14 amino acids. V trimming: 3 bases; J trimming: 0 bases; junction bases outside the gene matches: 1. Germline CDR1 and CDR2: SNHLY and FYNNEI. This chain connects TRBV2 to TRBJ1-2; 7 nucleotides align to TRBD1. The material sequenced was peripheral blood mononuclear cells, taken 180 days after allogeneic stem cell transplant. The source is a female patient in her forties or fifties who had an allogeneic stem cell transplant from an unrelated donor, so the T cells may come from the graft donor. Some clones in this sample may be carry-over from other donors' samples. Here the CDR3 reads CASSEDRTNYGYTF. The CDR3 bases are TGTGCCAGCAGTGAGGACAGGACTAACTATGGCTACACCTTC.